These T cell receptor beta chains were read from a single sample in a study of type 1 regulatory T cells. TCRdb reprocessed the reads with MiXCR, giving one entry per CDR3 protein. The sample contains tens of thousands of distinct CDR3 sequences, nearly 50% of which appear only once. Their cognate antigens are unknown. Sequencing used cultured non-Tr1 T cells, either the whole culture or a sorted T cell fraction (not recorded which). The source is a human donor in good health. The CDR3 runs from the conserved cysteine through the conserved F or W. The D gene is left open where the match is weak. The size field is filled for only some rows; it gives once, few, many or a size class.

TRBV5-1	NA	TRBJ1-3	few	CASSLDGGNTIYF	TGCGCCAGCAGCTTGGACGGTGGAAACACCATATATTTT
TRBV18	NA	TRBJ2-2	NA	CASSPMPSWTGELFF	TGTGCCAGCTCACCAATGCCTAGCTGGACCGGGGAGCTGTTTTTT
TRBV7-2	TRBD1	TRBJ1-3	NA	CASSPQGGQGNTIYF	TGTGCCAGCAGCCCCCAGGGGGGACAAGGAAACACCATATATTTT
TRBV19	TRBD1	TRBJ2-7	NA	CASSMLTGGPVYEQYF	TGTGCCAGTAGTATGTTGACAGGGGGCCCTGTCTACGAGCAGTACTTC
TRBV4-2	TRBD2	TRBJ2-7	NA	CASSRRLAGGSEQYF	TGTGCCAGCAGCCGCCGACTAGCGGGGGGGAGCGAGCAGTACTTC
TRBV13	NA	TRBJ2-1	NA	CASSGGRETYNEQFF	TGTGCCAGCAGTGGGGGCAGGGAAACCTACAATGAGCAGTTCTTC
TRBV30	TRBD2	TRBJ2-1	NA	CAWSVLAGGNYNEQFF	TGTGCCTGGAGTGTACTAGCGGGGGGCAACTACAATGAGCAGTTCTTC
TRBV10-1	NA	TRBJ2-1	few	CASKGLIRTAYNEQFF	TGCGCCAGCAAAGGGTTGATTCGGACCGCTTACAATGAGCAGTTCTTC
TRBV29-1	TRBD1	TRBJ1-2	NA	CSVVWRDSLYGYTF	TGCAGCGTCGTGTGGAGGGACAGCCTCTATGGCTACACCTTC
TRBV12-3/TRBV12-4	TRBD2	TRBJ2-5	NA	CASARGRGAHGETQYF	TGTGCCAGCGCTAGAGGGCGGGGGGCCCATGGAGAGACCCAGTACTTC
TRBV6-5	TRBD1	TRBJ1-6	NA	CASSYDGTGNSPLHF	TGTGCCAGCAGTTACGATGGGACAGGGAATTCACCCCTCCACTTT
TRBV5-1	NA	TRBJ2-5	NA	CASSLYNSRQETQYF	TGCGCCAGCAGCTTGTATAACAGTAGGCAAGAGACCCAGTACTTC
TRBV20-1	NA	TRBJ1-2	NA	CSATGLDYGYTF	TGCAGTGCAACAGGGTTGGACTATGGCTACACCTTC
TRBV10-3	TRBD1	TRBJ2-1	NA	CATRDRDNEQFF	TGTGCCACCCGGGACAGAGACAATGAGCAGTTCTTC
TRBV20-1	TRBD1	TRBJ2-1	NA	CSAAGGQAHNEQFF	TGCAGTGCGGCGGGTGGACAGGCCCACAATGAGCAGTTCTTC
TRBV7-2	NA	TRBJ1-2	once	CASSFQLVGGYGYTF	TGTGCCAGCAGCTTCCAACTTGTAGGGGGCTATGGCTACACCTTC
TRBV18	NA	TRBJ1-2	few	CASSRISGRGDGYTF	TGTGCCAGCTCACGCATATCTGGGCGCGGAGATGGCTACACCTTC
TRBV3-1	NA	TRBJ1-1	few	CASSEGTGGRAAFF	TGTGCCAGCAGCGAAGGAACGGGGGGTCGGGCAGCTTTCTTT
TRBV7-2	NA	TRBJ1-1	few	CASSLFSLGQAYQNTEAFF	TGTGCCAGCAGCTTATTCTCCTTAGGGCAGGCCTACCAGAACACTGAAGCTTTCTTT
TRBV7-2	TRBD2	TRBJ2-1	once	CASSLWGGGSINEQFF	TGTGCCAGCAGCTTATGGGGGGGGGGGTCCATCAATGAGCAGTTCTTC
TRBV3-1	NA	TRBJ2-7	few	CASSQRLLSEQYF	TGTGCCAGCAGCCAAAGACTCCTCTCCGAGCAGTACTTC
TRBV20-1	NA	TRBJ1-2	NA	CSASGSGSVYGYTF	TGCAGTGCTAGCGGGAGCGGGTCCGTCTATGGCTACACCTTC
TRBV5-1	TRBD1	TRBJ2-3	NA	CASSSGQGANKDTQYF	TGCGCCAGCAGCTCGGGACAGGGGGCTAATAAGGATACGCAGTATTTT
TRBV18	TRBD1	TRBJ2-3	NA	CVSSPGQGSDTQYF	TGTGTCAGCTCACCAGGACAGGGCTCGGATACGCAGTATTTT
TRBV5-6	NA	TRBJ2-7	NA	CASSGKQGRGNYEQYF	TGTGCCAGCAGCGGAAAGCAGGGACGTGGAAACTACGAGCAGTACTTC
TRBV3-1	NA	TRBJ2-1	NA	CASSPVGGLRTNEQLF	TGTGCCAGCAGCCCCGTGGGGGGGCTTCGAACCAATGAGCAGCTCTTC
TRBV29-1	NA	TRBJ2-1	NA	CSVEGGGPTYNEQFF	TGCAGCGTTGAAGGGGGGGGGCCCACCTACAATGAGCAGTTCTTC
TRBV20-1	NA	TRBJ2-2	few	CSARPQGMGTGELFF	TGCAGTGCTAGACCCCAGGGGATGGGCACCGGGGAGCTGTTTTTT
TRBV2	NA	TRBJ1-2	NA	CASASNYGYTF	TGTGCCAGCGCCTCTAACTATGGCTACACCTTC
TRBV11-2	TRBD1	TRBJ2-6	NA	CASSLRAGQGRRRANVLTF	TGTGCCAGCAGCCTAAGAGCGGGACAGGGACGTCGGCGGGCCAACGTCCTGACTTTC
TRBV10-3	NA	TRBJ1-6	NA	CTISELGGNSPLHF	TGTACCATCAGTGAGTTGGGAGGTAATTCACCCCTCCACTTT
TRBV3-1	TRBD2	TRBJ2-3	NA	CASRREAGGTDTQYF	TGTGCCAGCAGAAGGGAGGCGGGGGGCACAGATACGCAGTATTTT
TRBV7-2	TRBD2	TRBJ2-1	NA	CASSSSSRTSPRRDEQFF	TGTGCCAGCAGCTCCTCCTCCCGGACTAGCCCTCGTCGGGATGAGCAGTTCTTC
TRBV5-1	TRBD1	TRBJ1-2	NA	CASSPGQEKYGYTF	TGCGCCAGCAGCCCTGGACAGGAGAAATATGGCTACACCTTC
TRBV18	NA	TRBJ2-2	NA	CADGSVAGELFF	TGTGCCGACGGGTCCGTGGCCGGGGAGCTGTTTTTT
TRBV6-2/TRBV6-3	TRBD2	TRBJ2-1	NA	CASSPIPGTSVVDEQFF	TGTGCCAGCAGTCCTATTCCTGGGACTAGCGTAGTGGATGAGCAGTTCTTC
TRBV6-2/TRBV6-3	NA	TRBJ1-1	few	CASSYSGLTEAFF	TGTGCCAGCAGTTACTCGGGGTTGACTGAAGCTTTCTTT
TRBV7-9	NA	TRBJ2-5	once	CASSSLTSFEQETQYF	TGTGCCAGCAGCTCCCTAACTAGTTTCGAGCAAGAGACCCAGTACTTC
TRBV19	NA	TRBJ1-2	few	CASSPSSDQDDHGYTF	TGTGCCAGTAGTCCCTCTAGTGATCAGGACGACCATGGCTACACCTTC
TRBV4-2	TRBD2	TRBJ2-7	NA	CASSQGGGAYEQYF	TGTGCCAGCAGCCAAGGGGGGGGGGCCTACGAGCAGTACTTC
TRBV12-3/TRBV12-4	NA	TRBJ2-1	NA	CASSHQIRGTLRNEQFF	TGTGCCAGCAGTCACCAAATTAGGGGGACCCTCCGCAATGAGCAGTTCTTC
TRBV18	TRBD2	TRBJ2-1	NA	CASSQDVVAGGEQFF	TGTGCCAGCTCACAAGACGTGGTAGCGGGGGGAGAGCAGTTCTTC